This TCR beta chain was identified during a study of TIL therapy for anti-PD-1-resistant metastatic lung cancer. Study-wide background: Tumors carried a median approximately 1.6 non-synonymous mutations per megabase. The study's findings and limits: Patients were highly selected, enriched for treatment-naive, never-smoker and oncogene-addicted cases.

This was the immunoSEQ v3 assay. The table came from immunoSEQ multiplex PCR; TCRdb's copy has only in-frame clones and leaves some out. Of tens of thousands of clones listed, about 86% were seen once; the top ten hold around 5%. Time point in this sample: pre-treatment sample, taken before nivolumab and TIL therapy. Stage 4 NSCLC adults joined between 2017 and January 2020. Of note for this clone: The antigen remains unidentified.

The CDR3 sequence is 16 residues long. Trimming took 1 base from V and 1 from J; bases not matched to a gene: 5. Germline V gene lookup returns CDR1 LNHNV and CDR2 YYDKDF (reference sequence). This clonotype originated in a person aged 25 to 80 with non-small cell lung cancer. Sequenced material: blood, taken at baseline. The rearrangement joins TRBV15 to TRBJ2-3, with 7 positions matching TRBD2. The CDR3, as DNA: TGTGCCACCAGCAGAGGATCTGGGAGGGGCACAGATACGCAGTATTTT. Its protein product is CATSRGSGRGTDTQYF. Full variable domain (missing parts from reference TRBV15 and TRBJ2-3): DAMVIQNPRYQVTQFGKPVTLSCSQTLNHNVMYWYQQKSSQAPKLLFHYYDKDFNNEADTPDNFQSRRPNTSFCFLDIRSPGLGDTAMYLCATSRGSGRGTDTQYFGPGTRLTVL.